These 8 T cell receptor beta chains came from one sample sequenced in a study of T cell clusters in autoimmune cytopenias. One tube held mixed TRB-A and TRB-B primer pools for touch-down PCR. TCRdb derives one entry per CDR3 protein from the multiplex PCR reads, leaving out DNA. The sample table includes fewer than 7,500 distinct CDR3 sequences. Approximately 36,000 genome equivalents of blood DNA were amplified for TRB. The same data also went into a second study, on T cell repertoires in aging, cancer and after chemotherapy.

The sequenced material came from peripheral blood. The receptors derive from a human donor in good health.

The chain uses TRBV7-2 and TRBJ2-7. CDR3 length: 15 amino acids. Per the germline V gene, CDR1 is SGHTA and CDR2 is FQGNSA. The CDR3 spells CASSSETVYTYEQYF.

The chain is built from TRBV19 and TRBJ1-1. In germline, CDR1 is LNHDA, CDR2 SQIVND (reference sequence). The CDR3 sequence is 13 residues long. CDR3 loop: CASSITVGTEAFF.

The gene calls are TRBV6-8 and TRBJ2-1; the D call from TCRdb, TRBD2, cannot be confirmed without DNA. This CDR3 is 12 amino acids long. Germline CDR1 MNHGY, CDR2 SAAAGT. CDR3 protein: CAISGGYNEQFF.

V is TRBV28 and J is TRBJ2-3; TCRdb's D call of TRBD2 is untestable without DNA. Germline V gives CDR1 MDHEN, CDR2 SYDVKM. The CDR3 extends over 17 amino acids. CDR3 amino acids: CASRPAYLAGGTDTQYF.

This chain connects TRBV5-6 to TRBJ1-1. Germline assignment: CDR1 SGHDT and CDR2 YYEEEE. The CDR3 spans 14 residues. CDR3 residues: CASSLGQRGTEAFF. Looking up the rest from reference TRBV5-6 and TRBJ1-1 gives the full variable domain: DAGVTQSPTHLIKTRGQQVTLRCSPKSGHDTVSWYQQALGQGPQFIFQYYEEEERQRGNFPDRFSGHQFPNYSSELNVNALLLGDSALYLCASSLGQRGTEAFFGQGTRLTVV.

The V and J genes are TRBV30 and TRBJ1-2; TCRdb's D gene call, TRBD1, goes unchecked for lack of DNA. The germline V gene has CDR1 GTSNPN and CDR2 SVGIG (reference sequence). This CDR3 is built from 13 residues. This chain's CDR3 is CAWSRDRPYGYTF.

The CDR3 spells CASSEARYEQFF. The rearrangement uses TRBV6-1 and TRBJ2-1. The germline V gene encodes CDR1 MNHNS and CDR2 SASEGT. CDR3 size: 12 residues.

The rearrangement uses TRBV7-2 and TRBJ1-6. The CDR3 spans 11 residues. Per germline, CDR1 SGHTA and CDR2 FQGNSA. The CDR3 spells CASSTGRALHF.